This T cell receptor beta chain was sequenced in a study of T-cell memory formation after mild COVID-19. In the study overall: The two donors had largely donor-specific TCR clusters. The study's findings and limits: Confirmation of SARS-CoV-2 specificity was lacking for second-wave clones peaking day 37. Cross-reactive memory seemingly joined, as some responding clones were found in pre-infection memory.

Trimming removed 0 bases from V and 5 bases from J; junction bases left unmatched: 17. Germline V gives CDR1 MGHRA, CDR2 YSYEKL. CDR3 length equals 20 residues. Remarks on this clonotype: Its antigen is currently unknown.

TCRdb re-called the 5' RACE reads with MiXCR, one entry per CDR3 protein. Here the sample spans about 400,000 distinct CDR3 sequences, about 15% being singletons. The J gene is TRBJ2-3, the V gene TRBV4-1, with 10 bases aligning to TRBD2. This clonotype originated in a man in his late teens or twenties who had mild COVID-19 (a few samples of this study predate the infection). Cell type and time point are not known. The sequencing sample was made of PBMCs or a T cell subset sorted from them (not recorded which). CDR3 nucleotide sequence: TGCGCCAGCAGCCAAGATGGGGTACTAGCGGGACATACGCGCGGAGATACGCAGTATTTT. The encoded protein is CASSQDGVLAGHTRGDTQYF.